This T cell receptor beta chain is drawn from a study of vaccination and CD4 T cells after COVID-19. Turning to the study itself: Convalescent donors: six male, four female; seven Caucasian, two Asian, one multiracial, two Hispanic. Overlapping spike pools from SARS-CoV-2 and HCoV-NL63, HCoV-OC43 and HCoV-229E served as culture stimuli.

In regard to this clonotype: Its target is unknown.

Researchers used the Oncomine TCR Beta short-read assay to sequence DNA from cultured CD4+ T cells. TCRdb re-derived calls from the PCR reads in MiXCR, one entry per CDR3 protein. The sample includes around 15,000 distinct CDR3 sequences, approximately 55% of them seen just once. The treatment here: approximately nine-day PBMC culture with coronavirus spike peptide pools or control peptides (ViraFEST assay). Days 3 and 7 saw half the medium replaced with fresh IL-2 medium. The clonotype was recovered from a human donor who had recovered from COVID-19. The specimen was CD4+ T cells from blood, cultured in vitro, collected before SARS-CoV-2 vaccination.

The CDR3 DNA reads TGCAGTGCCCCCGCGAGGCGGTCCTACAATGAGCAGTTCTTC. Protein sequence: CSAPARRSYNEQFF. The rearrangement uses TRBV20-1 and TRBJ2-1; no clear D. The CDR3 runs 14 residues. V lost 6 bases and J 1 base, leaving 13 bases between the germline ends. Per the germline V gene, CDR1 is DFQATT and CDR2 is SNEGSKA (reference sequence).